The TCR beta chain described here comes from a study of T cell responses to AZD1222 COVID-19 vaccine. Study-level information: Second-dose recipients at about 4 or about 12 weeks were treated as one pooled group. Study outcomes and limitations: Possibly, clonal diversity was underestimated; donors were largely white British and included more females. Spike-wide vaccine-associated CD4 TCRs dominated at 160-218 and 743-854.

Clones were sequenced by immunoSEQ multiplex PCR, and TCRdb holds only the in-frame ones, with some missing. This sample has about 140,000 clones; approximately 89% occur once, and the top ten carry 4.7%. This clone was observed a few times. The antigen remains undetermined. The CDR3 length is 15 residues. Germline V CDR1 and CDR2: SGHVS, FQNEAQ. V lost 1 base and J lost 1, with 10 bases in between. V usage is TRBV7-8 and J usage is TRBJ1-1; TRBD1 is a possible D gene (5 bases). The TCR comes from an adult in good health. This specimen was peripheral blood, taken on day 0 of AZD1222 vaccination. CDR3 sequence: CASSLGGTGNTEAFF. The CDR3 DNA is TGTGCCAGCAGCTTAGGCGGAACAGGGAACACTGAAGCTTTCTTT.